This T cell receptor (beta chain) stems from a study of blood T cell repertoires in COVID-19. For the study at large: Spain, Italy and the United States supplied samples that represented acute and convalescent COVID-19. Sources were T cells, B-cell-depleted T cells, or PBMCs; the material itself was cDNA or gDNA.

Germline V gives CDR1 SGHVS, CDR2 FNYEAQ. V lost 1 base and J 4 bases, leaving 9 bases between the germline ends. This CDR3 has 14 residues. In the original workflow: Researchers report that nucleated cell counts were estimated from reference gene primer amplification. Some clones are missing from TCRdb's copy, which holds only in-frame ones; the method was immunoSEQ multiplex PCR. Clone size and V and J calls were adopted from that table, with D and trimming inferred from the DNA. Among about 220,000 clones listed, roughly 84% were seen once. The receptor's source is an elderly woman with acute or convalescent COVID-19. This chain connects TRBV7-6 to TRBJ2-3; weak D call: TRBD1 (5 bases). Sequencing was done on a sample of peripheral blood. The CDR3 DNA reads TGTGCCAGCAGCTTAGGGCAGGGCGCAGATACGCAGTATTTT. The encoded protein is CASSLGQGADTQYF.